What follows describes a single T cell receptor (beta chain). What it binds is not known. A junction end diverges from the germline sequence, so it may reflect a read error. This entry comes from a study of glioma-infiltrating T cells. Overall study findings and caveats: Tissue and blood shared very few CDR3 sequences. Above-expected tissue-blood divergence occurred in all gliomas, most in low-grade ones.

Amplification of TCR alpha and beta CDR3 regions from RNA used iRepertoire nested multiplex PCR. One-step reverse transcription and amplification started from approximately 100-400 ng of tissue mRNA or PBMC total RNA. TCRdb re-called the multiplex PCR reads through MiXCR, storing one row per CDR3 protein. This table has around 140,000 distinct CDR3 sequences, around 40% appearing once. The CDR3 has 13 residues. The V gene's germline CDR1 is SGHTA and CDR2 FQGNSA. What was sequenced was glioma tissue, nonneoplastic brain tissue, or PBMCs (not recorded which). The chain employs TRBV7-2 and TRBJ2-7; TRBD2 matches 8 bases. This sequence originates from a human donor with low-grade glioma or glioblastoma, undergoing nonglioma brain surgery, or in good health (not recorded which). Written as DNA, the CDR3 is TGTGCCCGCAGTTTTAGCGGGAACTACGAGCAGTACTTC. This gives the protein CARSFSGNYEQYF. The variable domain in full, with the rest retrieved from reference TRBV7-2 and TRBJ2-7, is GAGVSQSPSNKVTEKGKDVELRCDPISGHTALYWYRQSLGQGLEFLIYFQGNSAPDKSGLPSDRFSAERTGGSVSTLTIQRTQQEDSAVYLCARSFSGNYEQYFGPGTRLTVT.